Listed here is a single TCR beta chain. Its antigen has not been determined. No clone much larger than this one lies a single base away; base qualities are absent. This sample was included in a study of cytomegalovirus exposure and HLA in healthy donors (TCRdb year 2017). At the level of the whole study: An earlier analysis of 587 of the donors reported around 280 Gb of sequence data and 95 million to 140 million unique TCR beta sequences obtained from 150 million to 200 million T cells. An early release covering some 640 HLA-typed donors comprised roughly 300 gigabases of sequencing data and approximately 85 million unique TCR sequences. The study was designed to test whether signatures of past pathogen exposure could be identified by cataloging public T cell receptors. Every discovery cohort repertoire had been produced on one sequencing platform. Class I and class II HLA loci were covered by the typing at four-digit resolution. The later analysis used no new phenotypic data to find candidate immune exposures, relying instead on TCR beta sequences and their occurrence across donors. The T cell repertoires of some 670 subjects were profiled by immunosequencing and related to cytomegalovirus serostatus. In a later analysis, previously published TCR beta repertoires from 550 to 700 donors were re-analyzed and high-resolution HLA genotyping was added so that TCR occurrence patterns could be studied. Typing coverage varied by locus: 629-630 donors for A, B, C, DRB1 and DQB1; about 520 for DQA1; approximately 610 for DPA1; under 490 for DPB1. Because of strong linkage in the cohort, roughly five DR-DQ haplotypes were treated as single units for association and clustering. Of the approximately 400 genotyped donors, 65% to 90% were placed in the genetic ancestry cluster associated with self-reported Caucasian donors. Donor age, sex, ethnicity and CMV serostatus were compiled alongside the repertoire data. Across about 370 genotyped donors of the cohort, an average of about 240,000 unique TCR beta nucleotide sequences per donor were sequenced, and around 19% of those sequences were non-productive. To decide whether each TCR beta V gene segment behaved as functional or pseudogenic, an earlier analysis of 587 of the donors relied on high-throughput TCR beta sequencing. In addition to the first cohort of approximately 650 subjects, a separate validation cohort of 120 different subjects was used. To predict cytomegalovirus infection status, the study brought together high-throughput TCR immunosequencing, statistical association of individual TCRs with disease status, and machine learning. Genome-wide SNP genotypes for about 65% of the roughly 670 donors were used in a later genetic analysis, which treated that subset as a discovery cohort.

The cohort consisted of approximately 670 healthy bone marrow donors. At the time of sampling, every cohort member was nominally healthy, though immune exposures that went unrecorded were likely present. The donor was CMV seropositive and was included in the group of 270 or so seropositive cohort members. A peripheral blood sample was collected from each donor, and TCR beta sequencing was performed on peripheral blood mononuclear cells. The Qiagen DNeasy Blood Extraction Kit was used to extract genomic DNA from the blood cell samples. Results the study describes overall, beyond this receptor: According to a later genetic analysis, donors in an Asian-associated ancestry cluster had fewer N-insertions in productive TCRs than the approximately 690-donor mean. A cluster of highly shared sequence variants was judged likely to represent a technical artifact of the sequencing pipeline. In an earlier analysis of more than 500 of the donors, most TCR beta V segments appeared in productive rearrangements about 87% or about 30% of the time, broadly matching IMGT annotations. The only immune exposure information available for the cohort was CMV serostatus. Because HLA typing was unavailable for some donors at each locus, only the typed subset was used in association tests. This cohort had only TCR beta chains sequenced, and the lack of alpha or paired-chain data limited which features could be detected. Because the 87-base-pair reads could not distinguish some IMGT-functional V segments, including TRBV6-2 and TRBV6-3, those segments were excluded. Cytomegalovirus status was reported to be diagnosed by the classifier with high specificity and sensitivity in both the original and validation cohorts. In a later analysis, around 17,000 TCR beta sequences were associated with specific HLA alleles at a false discovery rate of 0.05. The study gave a list of under 200 TCR beta chains associated with cytomegalovirus. The presence/absence analyses assumed that sequencing depth was roughly uniform across donors, and that assumption may not be true. Because counts were too low, under 20 rarely observed V segments, including chromosome 9 orphons, were left out of the earlier analysis of about 500 of the donors. The authors suggested that the approach could potentially be generalized to other disease states and immunological phenotypes. Linkage disequilibrium might explain the correlated functional status among segregating V segments, but an unknown experimental factor could not be excluded. In a later analysis, TCR association rates were found to vary across HLA loci, with the most associated TCRs seen for DRB1 alleles and the fewest for HLA-C alleles. A further reported finding was that TCR beta sequences accurately predicted the HLA-A and HLA-B alleles for most subjects in the first cohort. When HLA alleles, especially DR and DQ, strongly co-occurred, TCR associations were difficult to assign to individual alleles. In vitro tests confirmed that three of the cytomegalovirus-associated TCR beta chains recognize cytomegalovirus antigens. According to a later analysis, most CMV-associated TCR beta chains appeared to be HLA-restricted, and the HLA associations seemed to be driven largely by CMV exposure. In a later analysis, several top co-occurrence clusters were reported to appear linked to parvovirus B19, influenza, CMV and Epstein-Barr virus. A later analysis found that HLA-associated TCR beta chains were more clonally expanded and had lower generation probabilities than equally common non-associated chains. While some public TCRs were present in many individuals, most TCR sequences turned up only very rarely across donors. A later genetic analysis associated a missense DCLRE1C variant with V-gene and J-gene trimming of TCR beta chains, and an independent cohort replicated the association.

CDR1 SGHVS and CDR2 FQNEAQ are derived from the germline V gene. The CDR3 goes from the cysteine to the phenylalanine over 18 residues. The sequence is cut down to CDR3 DNA, 54 bases in frame from base 1. Relative to germline, V is missing 0 bases and J is missing 6 bases, with 8 bases of the junction outside any gene match. To prepare the library, the immunoSEQ multiplex PCR assay was applied. For the multiplex PCR, a mixture combining 60 forward primers for TCR Vbeta segments and 13 reverse primers for TCR Jbeta segments was used. The CDR3 region of rearranged TCR beta genes was amplified from genomic DNA with a multiplex PCR assay. Amplified TCR beta libraries were sequenced as 87-base-pair reads on the Illumina HiSeq System. Turning to the authors' computational methods: A later analysis tallied roughly 78 million unique TCR beta chains across the approximately 670 repertoires, and 10 million to 11 million of those chains were shared by two or more donors. A nearest-neighbor algorithm error-corrected the raw reads and collapsed the reads into unique sequences, merging closely related sequences to remove PCR and sequencing errors. Alignment of CDR3 sequences to IMGT reference sequences was used to assign V, D and J gene segments. Each retained sequence needed at least a six-nucleotide match to both a V gene segment and a J gene segment. Rearrangements were classified as productive when the CDR3 lacked stop codons and remained in frame with V and J, and all other rearrangements were classified as non-productive. CDR3 was defined according to IMGT convention as the region running from the second conserved V-encoded cysteine to the conserved J-encoded phenylalanine. The earlier analysis of a few hundred of the donors excluded any sequence lacking an unambiguous match to a single V gene segment. An earlier analysis of 550 to 650 of the donors classified V segments as functional when productive rearrangements were above 56.7% and as segregating when the standard deviation between donors was above 5%. A statistical classification framework was developed to diagnose cytomegalovirus status using the catalog of TCR beta chain sequences. V and J gene assignment, in a later analysis, came from comparing TCR nucleotide sequences with IMGT/GENE-DB human TR gene sequences. The TCRdist pipeline was used in a later analysis to assign CDR3 sequences and most-parsimonious VDJ recombination scenarios. In a later analysis, every TCR beta chain was defined by the combination of its CDR3 amino acid sequence and its V-gene family, and reads without a unique V-gene family were dropped. In a later analysis, some 600 highly shared, low-generation-probability nucleotide sequences were removed to address suspected cross-contamination and a sequencing artifact. In a later analysis, a clonal expansion index for each public chain was calculated from normalized within-repertoire ranks of inferred template counts. In a later analysis, generation probabilities were computed with a VDJ recombination model fitted to out-of-frame rearrangements, and the resulting probabilities were checked against IGoR. In a later analysis, TCR-TCR, TCR-HLA and TCR-CMV co-occurrence was scored with hypergeometric tests, and a repertoire-size bias correction was applied to TCR pairs. To estimate false discovery rates, a later analysis permuted the HLA or CMV assignments 20 times. In a later analysis, co-occurring TCRs were grouped with DBSCAN, and TCRdist sequence similarity was added when clustering was performed within HLA-allele-positive subsets. Co-occurrence clustering excluded repertoires with fewer than 30,000 or more than 120,000 public chains, plus five with anomalous nucleotide sharing. Imported from immuneACCESS, the table was reduced by TCRdb to in-frame sequences with V and J called. These copies leave out some clones; in studies compared against another copy, an unresolved V gene accounts for under half, and the cause of the remainder is not known. That table furnishes V, J and clone size, whereas the DNA furnished D and trimming. The sample table contains around 130,000 clones; only one count was recorded for about two thirds of them. The ten most abundant clones make up 5.5% to 8.5% of the sample.

This sequence uses TRBV7-8 and TRBJ2-1, and TRBD2 matches 13 of the central bases. This sequence was found in a man aged 35-49 years in good health and CMV-seropositive. Sequenced: PBMCs. The CDR3 region: CASSLALLGLAGINEQFF. In nucleotide form, the sequence is TGTGCCAGCAGCTTAGCGCTCTTGGGACTAGCGGGAATCAATGAGCAGTTCTTC.